These 26 T cell receptor beta chains were sequenced from one sample in a study of T cell repertoires in cytomegalovirus infection (dated by TCRdb to between 2018 and 2020). Reads for this sample came from an Illumina HiSeq 1500. TCRdb passed the public sequencing reads through fastp at Q25 and MiXCR, retaining productive beta sequences. Rows are unified per CDR3 protein, each entry keeping the most common DNA and genes. This sample is represented by around 530,000 distinct CDR3 sequences; approximately 26% of them were singletons. About 13% of the sample is in the top ten clones. The sequenced sample consisted of PBMCs. These receptors all come from a human donor in good health (CMV status not recorded). Some clones in this sample may be carry-over from other donors' samples.

Only a few counts were recorded for this clonotype. This chain links TRBV15 with TRBJ1-5; D is unclear. Germline lookup yields CDR1 LNHNV and CDR2 YYDKDF (reference sequence). The CDR3 has 14 amino acids. V was trimmed by 4 bases and J by 1 base, leaving 8 bases between them. The DNA of the CDR3 is TGTGCCACCAGCAAACATGGGAGCAATCAGCCCCAGCATTTT. Translated: CATSKHGSNQPQHF.

This clonotype has only a few counts. The J gene is TRBJ1-6, the V gene TRBV7-2; TRBD1 agrees at 10 bases. CDR1 and CDR2 from the germline V gene are SGHTA and FQGNSA. This CDR3 contains 14 residues. After removal of 6 bases from V and 10 bases from J, the junction contained 6 bases not matched to a gene. The CDR3, as DNA: TGTGCCAGCAGATTCGGACAGGGGGTGTCACCCCTCCACTTT. Translation gives CASRFGQGVSPLHF.

The V and J genes are TRBV6-5 and TRBJ1-3; no definite D call. The ends were cut back, 0 bases at V and 0 bases at J, with 6 bases in the middle. The CDR3 has 15 amino acids. In germline, CDR1 is MNHEY, CDR2 SVGAGI. The CDR3 is CASSYSRSSGNTIYF. CDR3 nucleotide sequence: TGTGCCAGCAGTTACTCGCGCAGCTCTGGAAACACCATATATTTT.

This clonotype has ten or more counts. The V call is TRBV7-2, the J call TRBJ1-2; the D gene is possibly TRBD1 (6 bases). The V end lost 5 bases, the J end lost 4 bases, and 17 bases lay between the germline ends. The V gene's germline CDR1 is SGHTA and CDR2 FQGNSA. This CDR3 is built from 15 residues. The CDR3 sequence: CASSGGPGQRYGYTF. As DNA, the CDR3 is TGTGCCAGCAGCGGAGGCCCAGGACAGCGCTATGGCTACACCTTC.

The chain uses TRBV4-3 and TRBJ1-6, with D unresolved. V lost 2 bases, J lost 13 bases, and 18 bases lay in between. This CDR3 is 15 amino acids long. CDR1 and CDR2 from the germline V gene are LGHNA and YSLEER. The CDR3 reads CASSQSFGPTFPLHF. CDR3 in DNA: TGCGCCAGCAGCCAATCCTTTGGGCCGACCTTCCCCCTCCACTTT.

In its sample, this clonotype was seen a few times. V usage is TRBV19 and J usage is TRBJ1-3; D remains ambiguous. CDR1 and CDR2 from the germline V gene are LNHDA and SQIVND (reference sequence). The ends were cut back, 5 bases at V and 0 bases at J, with 8 bases in the middle. The CDR3 has 14 amino acids. CDR3 protein: CASSYDFSGNTIYF. The CDR3 DNA follows: TGTGCCAGTAGTTATGACTTCTCTGGAAACACCATATATTTT. The complete variable domain, with remaining parts taken from reference TRBV19 and TRBJ1-3, reads DGGITQSPKYLFRKEGQNVTLSCEQNLNHDAMYWYRQDPGQGLRLIYYSQIVNDFQKGDIAEGYSVSREKKESFPLTVTSAQKNPTAFYLCASSYDFSGNTIYFGEGSWLTVV.

The V call is TRBV24-1, the J call TRBJ1-6; D unclear. The CDR3 contains 13 residues. Germline V lookup: CDR1 KGHDR, CDR2 SFDVKD. Trimming took off 6 bases at V and 10 bases at J, with 12 bases between the two ends. The CDR3 DNA follows: TGTGCCACCAGTAATGGGCTCGGGTCACCCCTCCACTTT. Amino acid sequence: CATSNGLGSPLHF.

This clonotype has just a few counts. The chain links TRBV29-1 to TRBJ2-1, with D maybe TRBD2 (5 bases). The germline V and J ends were trimmed by 6 bases and 2 bases, with 11 bases remaining between them. The CDR3 is 13 residues long. CDR1 is SQVTM, CDR2 ANQGSEA, per germline. The CDR3 DNA is TGCAGCGTGGGTGTTAGCGCCTACAATGAGCAGTTCTTC. Its protein is CSVGVSAYNEQFF.

This clonotype was seen many times. The chain combines TRBV6-5 with TRBJ2-7, with TRBD2 as a possible D gene (7 bases). Germline V gene data show CDR1 as MNHEY and CDR2 as SVGAGI. CDR3 length equals 15 residues. The V end lost 5 bases, the J end lost 0 bases, and 14 bases lay between the germline ends. In nucleotides, the CDR3 is TGTGCCAGCAGTCCCTACCGGGGGGCCTCCTACGAGCAGTACTTC. Translated, it gives CASSPYRGASYEQYF.

V is TRBV7-3 and J is TRBJ2-3, with 7 bases fitting TRBD2. The CDR3 sequence is 14 residues long. V was pared by 1 base and J by 2 bases, with 0 bases of the junction left unmatched. Germline lookup yields CDR1 SGHTA and CDR2 FQGTGA. The chain's CDR3 is CASSLRDYTDTQYF. The CDR3, as DNA: TGTGCCAGCAGCTTAAGGGACTACACAGATACGCAGTATTTT.

The rearrangement uses TRBV6-4 and TRBJ2-2; D possibly matches TRBD1 or TRBD2 (5 bases each). Germline-derived CDR1 and CDR2 are MRHNA and SNTAGT. The V gene lost 2 bases and the J gene lost 4 bases, with 20 bases spanning the gap. The CDR3 has 18 residues. For the CDR3, the DNA is TGTGCCAGCAGTGACCGTGGGTTGGAGAGGGGCCCCACCGGGGAGCTGTTTTTT. This gives the protein CASSDRGLERGPTGELFF.

This clonotype was observed a handful of times. The rearrangement uses TRBV12-3 or TRBV12-4 and TRBJ1-3; D ambiguous. The CDR3 runs 15 residues. V was pared by 6 bases and J by 0 bases, with 12 bases between. The CDR3 nucleotides are TGTGCCAGCAGGTCGACCGCTAGCTCTGGAAACACCATATATTTT. Protein: CASRSTASSGNTIYF.

V is TRBV5-6 and J is TRBJ1-5; 10 nucleotides agree with TRBD1. V was clipped by 1 base and J by 4 bases; unmatched bases: 8. The germline CDR1 and CDR2 sequences are SGHDT and YYEEEE. The CDR3 has 17 residues. CDR3 sequence: CASSLRDRGHANQPQHF. In DNA form, the CDR3 reads TGTGCCAGCAGCTTGCGCGACAGGGGGCATGCGAATCAGCCCCAGCATTTT. Looking up the rest from reference TRBV5-6 and TRBJ1-5 gives the full variable domain: DAGVTQSPTHLIKTRGQQVTLRCSPKSGHDTVSWYQQALGQGPQFIFQYYEEEERQRGNFPDRFSGHQFPNYSSELNVNALLLGDSALYLCASSLRDRGHANQPQHFGDGTRLSIL.

The rearrangement joins TRBV19 to TRBJ2-5, with D uncertain. The CDR3 spans 15 residues. V lost 7 bases and J 0 bases, leaving 15 bases between the germline ends. Germline-derived CDR1 and CDR2 are LNHDA and SQIVND (reference sequence). The CDR3 nucleotides read TGTGCCAGTATGAATACGGATTTAGACCAAGAGACCCAGTACTTC. This sequence encodes CASMNTDLDQETQYF.

This clonotype was found many times. The chain joins TRBV7-2 to TRBJ1-3; TRBD1 aligns across 8 bases. This CDR3 spans 16 amino acids. The germline V gene encodes CDR1 SGHTA and CDR2 FQGNSA. The ends lost 5 bases at V and 0 bases at J; junction bases unmatched: 6. The CDR3 DNA follows: TGTGCCAGCAGCCCGGACACAGGGGGCTCTGGAAACACCATATATTTT. It yields the protein CASSPDTGGSGNTIYF.

This chain joins TRBV5-1 and TRBJ2-1; D gene uncertain. V lost 0 bases and J 8 bases, leaving 6 bases between the germline ends. The germline gives CDR1 SGHRS, CDR2 YFSETQ. The CDR3 contains 12 residues. The CDR3 sequence is CASSLAYHEQFF. CDR3 in DNA: TGCGCCAGCAGCTTGGCTTATCATGAGCAGTTCTTC.

This clonotype has a count of ten or more. The rearrangement joins TRBV28 to TRBJ1-5; D uncertain. V was cut by 5 bases and J by 1 base, with 18 bases left in between. Germline loops: CDR1 MDHEN, CDR2 SYDVKM. CDR3 length: 17 amino acids. CDR3 residues: CASSLTLRLESNQPQHF. The CDR3 nucleotides are TGTGCCAGCAGTCTGACGCTACGACTGGAAAGCAATCAGCCCCAGCATTTT.

This chain connects TRBV12-3 or TRBV12-4 to TRBJ2-5; D assignment may be TRBD1 or TRBD2 (5 bases each). The germline V and J ends were trimmed by 3 bases and 5 bases, with 13 bases remaining between them. The CDR3 sequence is 14 residues long. CDR3 in DNA: TGTGCCAGCAGTTTGCGGCAGGGACGGGAGACCCAGTACTTC. It specifies CASSLRQGRETQYF.

This clonotype was detected only a few times. The chain recombines TRBV7-2 with TRBJ2-5; D might be TRBD1 (5 bases). Germline assignment: CDR1 SGHTA and CDR2 FQGNSA. V lost 6 bases and J 5 bases, leaving 19 bases between the germline ends. This CDR3 is built from 15 residues. The CDR3 coding sequence is TGTGCCAGCAGTCTCCTAGGGGTAAGGACGGAGACCCAGTACTTC. Residues: CASSLLGVRTETQYF.

This clonotype was recorded many times. The V call is TRBV7-2, the J call TRBJ2-1; 8 bases line up with TRBD2. Trimming took 2 bases from V and 10 from J; bases not matched to a gene: 10. CDR1 is SGHTA, CDR2 FQGNSA, per germline. The CDR3 sequence is 15 residues long. CDR3 sequence (DNA): TGTGCCAGCAGCTTATCGCGGCGGGAGGTGGGGGAGCAGTTCTTC. This gives the protein CASSLSRREVGEQFF.

The chain employs TRBV20-1 and TRBJ2-1, with TRBD1 matching 8 bases. The V and J ends lost 2 bases and 4 bases, in that order; junction bases with no gene match: 7. CDR3 length equals 15 residues. Germline loops: CDR1 DFQATT, CDR2 SNEGSKA (reference sequence). This CDR3 is CSARIWGQVYNEQFF. DNA of the CDR3: TGCAGTGCTAGAATCTGGGGACAGGTTTACAATGAGCAGTTCTTC.

CDR3 protein: CASGGGLAGVHEQFF. CDR3 nucleotides: TGTGCTAGTGGTGGGGGACTAGCGGGAGTCCATGAGCAGTTCTTC. The V and J genes are TRBV12-5 and TRBJ2-1, with TRBD2 identical over 14 bases. The CDR3 sequence is 15 residues long. V was pared by 5 bases and J by 8 bases, with 5 bases of the junction left unmatched. Germline V gene sequence: CDR1 LGHNT, CDR2 FRNRAP.

The chain uses TRBV12-3 or TRBV12-4 and TRBJ2-3; 9 bases fit TRBD2. The junction had 11 bases not matched to a gene; V was cut back by 2 bases and J by 2 bases. The length of the CDR3 is 18 residues. CDR3 sequence: CASSLFSLAGAPTDTQYF. CDR3 sequence (DNA): TGTGCCAGCAGTTTATTCTCTTTAGCGGGAGCTCCCACAGATACGCAGTATTTT.

J is TRBJ2-1 and V is TRBV20-1; 15 bases are a match to TRBD2. From germline, CDR1 is DFQATT and CDR2 SNEGSKA (reference sequence). V lost 6 bases to trimming and J lost 7 bases; unmatched junction nucleotides: 7. The CDR3 consists of 15 residues. CDR3 sequence (DNA): TGCAGTGCCAGGACTAGCGGGAGGGTAAGGAATGAGCAGTTCTTC. It yields the protein CSARTSGRVRNEQFF.

The chain is built from TRBV7-3 and TRBJ2-1, with 13 bases aligning to TRBD2. V gave up 8 bases and J gave up 9 bases; unmatched junction bases: 10. CDR1 is SGHTA, CDR2 FQGTGA, per germline. This CDR3 comprises 15 residues. The CDR3, as DNA: TGTGCCAGCTCACCGCGGACTAGCGGGAGCGGTGAGCAGTTCTTC. Translated, it gives CASSPRTSGSGEQFF.

This clonotype was observed a few times. This rearrangement joins TRBV7-3 to TRBJ2-1, with 8 bases matching TRBD2. The V gene end was trimmed by 5 bases and the J gene end by 3 bases; junction bases not matched to a gene: 6. From germline, CDR1 is SGHTA and CDR2 FQGTGA. The CDR3 is 15 residues long. CDR3: CASSVLAGVYNEQFF. The CDR3 DNA is TGTGCCAGCAGCGTCCTAGCGGGCGTCTACAATGAGCAGTTCTTC.